Listed below are T cell receptor beta chains from one sample, sequenced in a study of T cells in tumors and immune-related adverse events. TCRdb's copy holds only in-frame clones and misses some; the assay was immunoSEQ multiplex PCR. The repertoire includes thousands of clones, more than 75% of them detected once, and about 20% sits in the top ten. This specimen was skin tissue, taken from a patient treated with anti-PD-1 therapy. The receptors were gathered from a female donor with metastatic renal cell carcinoma. CDR3s include the opening cysteine and the closing phenylalanine or tryptophan. The D gene is left open where the match is weak. Some rows mark clone size as missing; the rest say once, few, many or name a class of expanded clone.

TRBD1	TRBV12-5	NA	TRBJ2-5	CASGIGQGETQYF	TGTGCTAGTGGCATCGGACAGGGGGAGACCCAGTACTTC
NA	TRBV11-3	NA	TRBJ2-5	CASSFIRQETQYF	TGTGCCAGCAGCTTCATCCGACAAGAGACCCAGTACTTC
NA	TRBV2	NA	TRBJ2-7	CASSELGSYEQYF	TGTGCCAGCAGTGAACTAGGTTCCTACGAGCAGTACTTC
NA	TRBV10-2	NA	TRBJ2-5	CASRSRGAETQYF	TGCGCCAGCAGATCCCGGGGGGCAGAGACCCAGTACTTC
NA	TRBV7-9	NA	TRBJ1-2	CASTFVTGNYGYTF	TGTGCCAGCACCTTTGTTACTGGTAACTATGGCTACACCTTC
TRBD1	TRBV5-1	NA	TRBJ2-5	CASSLAGTGEETRYF	TGCGCCAGCAGCTTGGCCGGGACAGGGGAAGAGACCCGGTACTTC
NA	TRBV9	NA	TRBJ1-2	CASSVGGSNYGYTF	TGTGCCAGCAGCGTAGGGGGTTCTAACTATGGCTACACCTTC
NA	TRBV13	NA	TRBJ2-2	CASSFWVGAGELFF	TGTGCCAGCAGCTTCTGGGTCGGGGCCGGGGAGCTGTTTTTT
NA	TRBV10-2	few	TRBJ2-7	CASSERGDWEQYF	TGCGCCAGCAGTGAGAGGGGGGACTGGGAGCAGTACTTC
NA	TRBV5-1	NA	TRBJ2-3	CASSLATRGDTQYF	TGCGCCAGCAGCTTGGCTACTAGGGGGGATACGCAGTATTTT
TRBD2	TRBV11-2	NA	TRBJ2-1	CASSQEAGRAGNEQFF	TGTGCCAGCAGCCAGGAGGCAGGGAGGGCCGGCAATGAGCAGTTCTTC
NA	TRBV28	once	TRBJ1-3	CASKSRVGTIYF	TGTGCCAGCAAAAGTCGTGTTGGCACCATATATTTT
NA	TRBV5-4	few	TRBJ1-1	CASSHSYPGTLVPQAFF	TGTGCCAGCAGCCACAGCTACCCCGGGACTCTCGTCCCCCAAGCTTTCTTT
NA	TRBV4-3	NA	TRBJ2-2	CASSPPALQGELFF	TGCGCCAGCAGCCCCCCGGCGCTCCAGGGGGAGCTGTTTTTT
NA	TRBV21-1	NA	TRBJ2-1	CATLHDPNEQFF	TGTGCCACCCTGCATGACCCCAATGAGCAGTTCTTC
NA	TRBV13	NA	TRBJ2-5	CASSPKGRTSQETQYF	TGTGCCAGCAGCCCAAAGGGACGAACCTCCCAAGAGACCCAGTACTTC
NA	TRBV7-2	NA	TRBJ2-3	CASSLTDTQYF	TGTGCCAGCAGCTTGACAGATACGCAGTATTTT
NA	TRBV5-8	NA	TRBJ2-1	CASSLGGAYYNEQFF	TGTGCCAGCAGCTTGGGAGGGGCTTACTACAATGAGCAGTTCTTC
TRBD1	TRBV2	NA	TRBJ1-5	CASRAGTESNQPQHF	TGTGCCAGCAGGGCCGGGACAGAGAGCAATCAGCCCCAGCATTTT
NA	TRBV4-2	few	TRBJ2-3	CASSQDSGASTDTQYF	TGTGCCAGCAGCCAAGATAGCGGAGCAAGCACAGATACGCAGTATTTT
NA	TRBV5-5	NA	TRBJ1-2	CASSAGTGAYGYTF	TGTGCCAGCAGCGCCGGGACGGGGGCCTATGGCTACACCTTC
TRBD2	TRBV5-5	NA	TRBJ2-5	CASSRRGGGGETQYF	TGTGCCAGCAGCCGGCGGGGGGGCGGTGGAGAGACCCAGTACTTC
TRBD2	TRBV15	NA	TRBJ2-5	CATSSGTSFSETQYF	TGTGCCACCAGCAGCGGGACTAGTTTTTCAGAGACCCAGTACTTC
NA	TRBV5-6	NA	TRBJ1-1	CASSLGANTEAFF	TGTGCCAGCAGCTTGGGAGCGAACACTGAAGCTTTCTTT
NA	TRBV14	NA	TRBJ1-1	CASSLLWGSHTEAFF	TGTGCCAGCAGCCTTCTTTGGGGGAGTCACACTGAAGCTTTCTTT
NA	TRBV7-6	NA	TRBJ2-7	CASSLIPDRSYEQYF	TGTGCCAGCAGCTTAATTCCGGACAGATCCTACGAGCAGTACTTC
NA	TRBV5-1	NA	TRBJ1-1	CASSLAGGNTEAFF	TGCGCCAGCAGCTTGGCAGGAGGTAACACTGAAGCTTTCTTT
NA	TRBV5-1	NA	TRBJ2-3	CASSLQGPDTQYF	TGCGCCAGCAGCTTGCAGGGGCCAGATACGCAGTATTTT
NA	TRBV7-2	NA	TRBJ2-5	CASSSLVVQETQYF	TGTGCCAGCAGCTCACTAGTCGTACAAGAGACCCAGTACTTC
TRBD1	TRBV7-6	once	TRBJ1-5	CASSPGTGGNQPQHF	TGTGCCAGCAGCCCCGGGACAGGGGGGAATCAGCCCCAGCATTTT
NA	TRBV6-1	NA	TRBJ1-3	CASCLLTGNTIYF	TGTGCCAGCTGTCTGCTGACTGGAAACACCATATATTTT
NA	TRBV28	NA	TRBJ2-7	CASSLGGYEQYF	TGTGCCAGCAGTTTAGGGGGCTACGAGCAGTACTTC
NA	TRBV6-6	NA	TRBJ1-1	CASSYSETEAFF	TGTGCCAGCAGTTACAGCGAGACTGAAGCTTTCTTT
NA	TRBV6-5	NA	TRBJ2-7	CASRGFYEQYF	TGTGCCAGCAGAGGCTTCTACGAGCAGTACTTC
TRBD1	TRBV15	NA	TRBJ2-5	CATSYPGQQETQYF	TGTGCCACCAGCTATCCGGGACAGCAAGAGACCCAGTACTTC
TRBD2	TRBV10-1	NA	TRBJ2-1	CASSEGRASGRTYNEQFF	TGCGCCAGCAGTGAGGGAAGGGCTAGCGGGAGGACCTACAATGAGCAGTTCTTC
NA	TRBV5-6	NA	TRBJ1-1	CASSLGTLNTEAFF	TGTGCCAGCAGCTTGGGGACGCTGAACACTGAAGCTTTCTTT
NA	TRBV2	few	TRBJ2-7	CASRPTGRGTYEQYF	TGTGCCAGCCGACCTACAGGGAGAGGGACCTACGAGCAGTACTTC
NA	TRBV5-1	NA	TRBJ1-1	CASSTGGGTEAFF	TGCGCCAGCAGTACTGGAGGAGGCACTGAAGCTTTCTTT
TRBD2	TRBV11-2	NA	TRBJ2-5	CASSPPTTSGGGETQYF	TGTGCCAGCAGCCCACCGACGACTAGCGGGGGGGGAGAGACCCAGTACTTC
NA	TRBV11-1	NA	TRBJ2-1	CASSFADSYNEQFF	TGTGCCAGCAGCTTCGCGGACTCCTATAATGAGCAGTTCTTC
NA	TRBV7-6	NA	TRBJ2-3	CASSLLPPDTQYF	TGTGCCAGCAGCTTATTACCGCCAGATACGCAGTATTTT
NA	TRBV20-1	few	TRBJ2-7	CSARTSYEQYF	TGCAGTGCTAGGACGTCCTACGAGCAGTACTTC
TRBD2	TRBV28	NA	TRBJ2-7	CASSLMFGGSQNYEQYF	TGTGCCAGCAGTTTAATGTTCGGCGGGAGCCAAAACTACGAGCAGTACTTC
NA	TRBV18	NA	TRBJ2-7	CASRLLAEGGAGEQYF	TGTGCCAGTCGACTCCTGGCGGAGGGAGGTGCGGGCGAGCAGTACTTC
NA	TRBV5-4	NA	TRBJ2-1	CASSPGYDEQFF	TGTGCCAGCAGCCCCGGTTACGATGAGCAGTTCTTC
TRBD1	TRBV7-2	NA	TRBJ2-1	CASSLRQGRNEQFF	TGTGCCAGCAGCTTACGACAGGGGCGAAATGAGCAGTTCTTC
NA	TRBV7-2	NA	TRBJ1-2	CASSLEGGGYTF	TGTGCCAGCAGCTTAGAAGGGGGTGGCTACACCTTC
TRBD2	TRBV10-3	NA	TRBJ2-7	CAIGERDRTYEQYF	TGTGCCATCGGGGAGCGGGATCGAACCTACGAGCAGTACTTC
NA	TRBV19	NA	TRBJ2-6	CASSTYWLDVDPTVSGANVLTF	TGTGCCAGTAGTACCTATTGGTTAGATGTAGATCCTACAGTCTCTGGGGCCAACGTCCTGACTTTC
TRBD1	TRBV2	once	TRBJ1-3	CASREWTGASGNTIYF	TGTGCCAGCAGAGAATGGACAGGGGCCTCTGGAAACACCATATATTTT
NA	TRBV19	NA	TRBJ2-3	CASSMRSAVSTDTQYF	TGTGCCAGTAGTATGAGGTCGGCAGTAAGCACAGATACGCAGTATTTT
TRBD1	TRBV11-3	NA	TRBJ1-4	CASSFGTGIDEKLFF	TGTGCCAGCAGCTTTGGGACAGGGATAGATGAAAAACTGTTTTTT